The sequence of this T cell receptor beta chain was determined in a study of T cell responses to AZD1222 COVID-19 vaccine. Study-level points and caveats: Sampling captured repertoires only after the peak T cell response. Compared with day 0, the breadth and depth of the Spike-specific TCR repertoire rose significantly after two doses of AZD1222. At study baseline, merely over 5 AZD1222 recipients were seropositive.

Trimming shortened V by 5 bases and J by 1 base, and 12 bases separated the two germline ends. Germline V CDR1 and CDR2: MNHEY, SVGAGI. This CDR3 contains 15 residues. About this clone: Its antigen is unidentified.

The data were produced by immunoSEQ multiplex PCR, yet TCRdb's version contains in-frame clones alone and is incomplete. The table shows over 110,000 clones, with roughly 88% occurring only once. This sample comprised peripheral blood, obtained 28 days after the second AZD1222 dose. The rearrangement uses TRBV6-5 and TRBJ1-3; D unclear. The origin of this receptor is an adult who received the AZD1222 COVID-19 vaccine. This chain's CDR3 is CASSPDRISGNTIYF. The DNA of the CDR3 is TGTGCCAGCAGTCCAGATAGGATATCTGGAAACACCATATATTTT.